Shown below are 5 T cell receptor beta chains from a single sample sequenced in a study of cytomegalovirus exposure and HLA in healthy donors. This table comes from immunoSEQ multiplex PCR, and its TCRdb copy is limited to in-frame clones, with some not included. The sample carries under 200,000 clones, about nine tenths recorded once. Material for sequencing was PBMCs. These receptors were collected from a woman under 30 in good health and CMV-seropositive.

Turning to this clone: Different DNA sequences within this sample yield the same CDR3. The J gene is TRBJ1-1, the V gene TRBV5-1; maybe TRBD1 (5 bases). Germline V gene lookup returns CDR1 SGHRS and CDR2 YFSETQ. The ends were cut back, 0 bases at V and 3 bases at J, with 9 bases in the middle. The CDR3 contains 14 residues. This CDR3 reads CASSLAWGDTEAFF. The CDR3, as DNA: TGCGCCAGCAGCTTGGCTTGGGGGGACACTGAAGCTTTCTTT.

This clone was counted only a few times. This CDR3 reads CASNNILGYTF. The CDR3 bases are TGTGCCAGCAACAACATCCTTGGCTACACCTTC. The V call is TRBV2, the J call TRBJ1-2; D is ambiguous. V was clipped by 7 bases and J by 7 bases, with 10 bases between them. CDR3 length: 11 residues. Germline V gene data show CDR1 as SNHLY and CDR2 as FYNNEI.

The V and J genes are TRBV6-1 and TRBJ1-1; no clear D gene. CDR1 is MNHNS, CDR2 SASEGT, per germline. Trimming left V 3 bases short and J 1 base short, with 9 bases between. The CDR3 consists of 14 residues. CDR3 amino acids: CASSDWATNTEAFF. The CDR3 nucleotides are TGTGCCAGCAGTGACTGGGCGACGAACACTGAAGCTTTCTTT.

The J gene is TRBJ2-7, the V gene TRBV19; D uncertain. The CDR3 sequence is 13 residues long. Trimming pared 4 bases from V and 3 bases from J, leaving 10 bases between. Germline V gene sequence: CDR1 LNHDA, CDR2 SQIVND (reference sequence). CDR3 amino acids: CASSNPVIYEQYF. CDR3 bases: TGTGCCAGTAGTAACCCAGTAATCTACGAGCAGTACTTC.

Here the CDR3 reads CASSARDRGGTGELFF. The DNA of the CDR3 is TGTGCCAGCAGCGCACGGGACAGGGGAGGGACCGGGGAGCTGTTTTTT. The gene calls are TRBV7-9 and TRBJ2-2, with TRBD1 matching 10 bases. The CDR3 length is 16 residues. CDR1 and CDR2 from the germline V gene are SEHNR and FQNEAQ (reference sequence). V dropped 5 bases and J dropped 5; count of bases not matched to a gene: 8. Full variable domain (outside the CDR3, taken from reference TRBV7-9 and TRBJ2-2): DTGVSQNPRHKITKRGQNVTFRCDPISEHNRLYWYRQTLGQGPEFLTYFQNEAQLEKSRLLSDRFSAERPKGSFSTLEIQRTEQGDSAMYLCASSARDRGGTGELFFGEGSRLTVL.